The TCR beta chain described here comes from a study of blood T cell repertoires in COVID-19. Background on the study: PBMCs, B-cell-depleted T cells, or T cells provided the cDNA or gDNA that made up the material.

The CDR3 is 16 residues long. The junction had 11 bases not matched to a gene; V was cut back by 4 bases and J by 3 bases. Measured with immunoSEQ multiplex PCR; TCRdb has only the in-frame clones, and not every one. The table has 65,000 to 90,000 clones, 70% to 90% seen once. This sequence originates from a woman older than 75 in a cohort sampled during active or convalescent COVID-19. Material for sequencing was peripheral blood. The chain carries TRBV5-3 and TRBJ2-7, with 9 bases aligning to TRBD2. TRBV5-3 is labeled an ORF, and its function is uncertain. The CDR3 coding sequence is TGTGCCAGAAGCAAGATACGGACTAGCGATGACTACGAGCAGTACTTC. It is translated as CARSKIRTSDDYEQYF.